The 27 T cell receptor beta chains below come from one sample, sequenced in a study of T cells in Graves' hyperthyroidism and ophthalmopathy. The source material, RNA transcripts, was used to amplify TCR beta CDR3 regions. The HTBI primer set served for first-round RT-PCR of the TCR CDR3. In TCRdb, the multiplex PCR reads were re-called with MiXCR into one record per CDR3 protein. Among hundreds of thousands of distinct CDR3 sequences listed, roughly 24% were seen once. Specimen: blood. The receptors originated from a woman aged 30 to 39 with Graves' ophthalmopathy.

This chain joins TRBV12-3 or TRBV12-4 and TRBJ2-7; D might be TRBD1 or TRBD2, each matching 5 bases. Trimming pared 8 bases from V and 5 bases from J, leaving 19 bases between. CDR3 length: 14 amino acids. The CDR3 protein is CASRSGLAPHEQYF. The CDR3 DNA is TGTGCCAGCCGTTCGGGGCTAGCTCCCCACGAGCAGTACTTC.

In this sample, this clonotype turned up once. The chain employs TRBV19 and TRBJ2-7; D might be TRBD1 (5 bases). The CDR3 is 14 amino acids. Germline CDR1 reads LNHDA; CDR2 reads SQIVND (reference sequence). Trimming cost V 3 bases and J 1 base, with 10 bases left between them. This CDR3 reads CASSMADTSYEQYF. The CDR3 DNA sequence: TGTGCCAGTAGTATGGCGGACACTTCCTACGAGCAGTACTTC.

This clonotype occurred once. As the CDR3 is not closed by the conserved phenylalanine or tryptophan, this likely results from a read error. The chain recombines TRBV12-3 or TRBV12-4 with TRBJ1-2; TRBD1 matches at 8 bases. V lost 0 bases, J lost 4 bases, and 4 bases stayed unmatched. This CDR3 has 15 amino acids. CDR3 loop: CASSLAQGQVYGYTY. CDR3 DNA sequence: TGTGCCAGCAGTTTAGCTCAGGGACAGGTCTATGGCTACACCTAC.

At least ten counts were recorded for this clonotype. The chain recombines TRBV12-3 or TRBV12-4 with TRBJ1-1, with D maybe TRBD1 (6 bases). Trimming left V 5 bases short and J 5 bases short, with 12 bases between. This CDR3 is built from 13 residues. This chain's CDR3 is CASSIQRGTEAFF. CDR3 sequence (DNA): TGTGCCAGCAGTATACAGAGGGGGACTGAAGCTTTCTTT.

The chain combines TRBV6-1 with TRBJ2-2, with TRBD2 matching 8 bases. The CDR3 spans 12 residues. V trimming: 6 bases; J trimming: 7 bases; junction bases outside the gene matches: 1. CDR1 is MNHNS, CDR2 SASEGT, per germline. The CDR3, as DNA: TGTGCCAGCAGGGGGACTAGCGGGGAGCTGTTTTTT. Its translation is CASRGTSGELFF.

This clonotype was counted ten times or more. This sequence joins TRBV18 and TRBJ1-5; possibly TRBD1 for D (5 bases). The V end was cut by 3 bases, the J end by 6 bases, with 9 bases between. Germline CDR1 is KGHSH and CDR2 is LQKENI. There are 13 residues in the CDR3. CDR3 region: CASSPGVSQPQHF. The CDR3 DNA sequence: TGTGCCAGCTCACCGGGGGTAAGTCAGCCCCAGCATTTT.

This clonotype occurred many times. The V gene is TRBV2, the J gene TRBJ1-3, with 8 positions matching TRBD1. V gave up 4 bases and J gave up 3 bases; unmatched junction bases: 8. CDR3 length equals 16 residues. From germline, CDR1 is SNHLY and CDR2 FYNNEI. The DNA for the CDR3 is TGTGCCAGCAGTGCCGGGACAGGAGGTTTTGGAAACACCATATATTTT. This gives the protein CASSAGTGGFGNTIYF.

Remarks on this clonotype: The junction differs from germline at one of its ends, possibly a read error. The CDR3 sequence is CASSLHPGASGANTEASF. As DNA, the CDR3 is TGCGCCAGCAGCCTGCACCCAGGGGCTTCAGGGGCGAACACTGAAGCTTCCTTT. The chain is built from TRBV4-1 and TRBJ1-1; the D gene is possibly TRBD1 (6 bases). Germline CDR1 and CDR2: MGHRA and YSYEKL. This CDR3 is 18 amino acids long.

This clonotype appeared many times. The chain carries TRBV5-1 and TRBJ2-1; 11 positions match TRBD1. The V and J ends lost 4 bases and 5 bases, in that order; junction bases with no gene match: 5. In germline, CDR1 is SGHRS, CDR2 YFSETQ. CDR3 length equals 15 residues. The CDR3 is CASSTGTGGNNEQFF. The DNA of the CDR3 is TGCGCCAGCAGCACAGGGACAGGGGGTAACAATGAGCAGTTCTTC. Combining the CDR3 with reference TRBV5-1 and TRBJ2-1 gives the whole variable domain KAGVTQTPRYLIKTRGQQVTLSCSPISGHRSVSWYQQTPGQGLQFLFEYFSETQRNKGNFPGRFSGRQFSNSRSEMNVSTLELGDSALYLCASSTGTGGNNEQFFGPGTRLTVL.

This clonotype was counted many times. The rearrangement uses TRBV29-1 and TRBJ1-1; weak D call: TRBD1 (5 bases). V was trimmed by 6 bases and J by 1 base, leaving 6 bases between them. The germline V gene has CDR1 SQVTM and CDR2 ANQGSEA. The CDR3 has 11 amino acids. Here the CDR3 reads CSVTANTEAFF. The CDR3 DNA sequence: TGCAGCGTGACAGCGAACACTGAAGCTTTCTTT.

V usage is TRBV11-1 and J usage is TRBJ1-3, with D perhaps TRBD1 (5 bases). The V gene lost 4 bases and the J gene lost 1 base, with 14 bases spanning the gap. The CDR3 has 16 amino acids. Germline CDR1 is SGHAT and CDR2 is FQDESV (reference sequence). CDR3: CASSSQDGGSGNTIYF. Written as DNA, the CDR3 is TGTGCCAGCAGCTCCCAGGATGGGGGTTCTGGAAACACCATATATTTT.

The chain is built from TRBV2 and TRBJ2-7; D is ambiguous. The CDR3 has 12 residues. V was clipped by 4 bases and J by 2 bases, with 6 bases between them. From germline, CDR1 is SNHLY and CDR2 FYNNEI. The DNA of the CDR3 is TGTGCCAGCAGTGTCGAGGCCTACGAGCAGTACTTC. It yields the protein CASSVEAYEQYF.

This clonotype was counted many times. The chain combines TRBV9 with TRBJ1-1; D not certain. The CDR3 has 14 residues. Germline V gives CDR1 SGDLS, CDR2 YYNGEE. V was trimmed by 1 base and J by 1 base, leaving 8 bases between them. The DNA for the CDR3 is TGTGCCAGCAGCGTAAATACAGCGAACACTGAAGCTTTCTTT. This translates into CASSVNTANTEAFF.

This chain uses TRBV10-3 with TRBJ1-1, with a tentative D call TRBD1 (6 bases). This CDR3 comprises 14 residues. The germline CDR1 and CDR2 sequences are ENHRY and SYGVKD. V gave up 7 bases and J gave up 1 base, with 13 bases separating them. CDR3 bases: TGTGCCATCAACAACAGGGAAAGGAACACTGAAGCTTTCTTT. The encoded protein is CAINNRERNTEAFF.

This clonotype has ten or more counts. The V call is TRBV4-2, the J call TRBJ2-7; TRBD2 matches at 8 bases. The CDR3 loop spans 15 amino acids. Germline V gene lookup returns CDR1 LGHNA and CDR2 YNFKEQ. Trimming took 5 bases from V and 1 from J; bases not matched to a gene: 7. CDR3 loop: CASSNLAGESYEQYF. CDR3 sequence (DNA): TGTGCCAGCAGCAACCTAGCGGGTGAATCCTACGAGCAGTACTTC.

The rearrangement joins TRBV6-1 to TRBJ1-1, with unresolved D. CDR1 is MNHNS, CDR2 SASEGT, per germline. V shed 2 bases and J shed 1 base, with 20 bases lying between them. This CDR3 comprises 18 residues. In nucleotides, the CDR3 is TGTGCCAGCAGTGAAACGAGAGGACGGGGAGGCGGGAACACTGAAGCTTTCTTT. This translates into CASSETRGRGGGNTEAFF.

This clonotype came up many times. This CDR3 reads CASSETAGEAQYF. CDR3 in DNA: TGTGCCAGTAGTGAAACTGCGGGTGAGGCGCAGTATTTT. The genes are TRBV19 and TRBJ2-3, with TRBD2 as a possible D gene (5 bases). This CDR3 contains 13 residues. Per germline, CDR1 LNHDA and CDR2 SQIVND (reference sequence). The ends were cut back, 5 bases at V and 10 bases at J, with 16 bases in the middle.

This clonotype was recorded only once. J is TRBJ1-6 and V is TRBV6-1; D call uncertain. Germline values: CDR1 MNHNS, CDR2 SASEGT. This CDR3 spans 15 amino acids. V gave up 3 bases and J gave up 7 bases, with 13 bases separating them. The CDR3 sequence is CASSDVVAGNSPLHF. The CDR3, as DNA: TGTGCCAGCAGTGATGTAGTGGCCGGGAATTCACCCCTCCACTTT.

This clonotype has at least ten counts. A single base separates this from a much larger clone, so it may be a read error. The chain is built from TRBV7-9 and TRBJ1-1; D gene ambiguous. V was trimmed by 6 bases and J by 3 bases, leaving 2 bases between them. Germline V lookup: CDR1 SEHNR, CDR2 FQNEAQ (reference sequence). The CDR3 is made up of 10 amino acids. The CDR3 is CASRDTEAFF. In nucleotides, the CDR3 is TGTGCCAGCAGGGACACTGAAGCTTTCTTT.

This chain connects TRBV5-1 to TRBJ2-7; a weak D match, TRBD2 (6 bases). CDR1 is SGHRS and CDR2 is YFSETQ in the germline V gene. V shed 0 bases and J shed 7 bases, with 14 bases lying between them. CDR3 size: 14 residues. The CDR3 nucleotides read TGCGCCAGCAGCTTGGTGGCAGAGGCGGGGGAGCAGTACTTC. Translating it yields CASSLVAEAGEQYF.

This clonotype was seen repeatedly, ten times or more. V gene TRBV19 combines with J gene TRBJ2-7; D is ambiguous. The germline V gene has CDR1 LNHDA and CDR2 SQIVND (reference sequence). Trimming stripped 3 bases from V and 5 bases from J, with 11 bases between. CDR3 length: 13 residues. CDR3 DNA: TGTGCCAGTAGTATCCTCCGCGGTGACGAGCAGTACTTC. It encodes CASSILRGDEQYF.

The V call is TRBV6-7, the J call TRBJ2-5; TRBD2 might be the D (5 bases). TRBV6-7 is marked as an open reading frame, function uncertain. V shed 7 bases and J shed 10 bases, with 34 bases lying between them. The CDR3 is made up of 18 amino acids. This chain's CDR3 is CASTLKVDVGERVSDQYF. CDR3 bases: TGTGCCAGCACGCTAAAGGTGGATGTTGGGGAGAGGGTATCGGACCAGTACTTC.

This clonotype was found many times. The J gene is TRBJ2-7, the V gene TRBV11-3; tentatively, D is TRBD1 or TRBD2 (5 bases each). The CDR3 has 16 amino acids. The ends were cut back, 5 bases at V and 1 base at J, with 18 bases in the middle. The germline gives CDR1 SGHNT, CDR2 YENEEA. The DNA for the CDR3 is TGTGCCAGCAGCCCTTCCGTGGGGGTAGGGTCCTACGAGCAGTACTTC. This translates into CASSPSVGVGSYEQYF.

This clonotype was counted ten times or more. The rearrangement uses TRBV5-1 and TRBJ2-7, with 11 positions matching TRBD2. V lost 7 bases to trimming and J lost 3 bases; unmatched junction nucleotides: 6. The CDR3 extends over 14 amino acids. Germline V gene lookup returns CDR1 SGHRS and CDR2 YFSETQ. CDR3 coding DNA: TGCGCCAGCGGTTTAGCGGGGGGGGTCTACGAGCAGTACTTC. Its protein product is CASGLAGGVYEQYF.

There are many counts of this clonotype. The chain has TRBV6-1 and TRBJ2-5; the match to TRBD2 covers 8 bases. The CDR3 is 13 amino acids. The germline gives CDR1 MNHNS, CDR2 SASEGT. V lost 7 bases and J lost 5; bases outside the gene matches: 6. In DNA form, the CDR3 reads TGTGCCAGCAACGGCGGGGGGCTTGAGACCCAGTACTTC. It specifies CASNGGGLETQYF.

This clonotype was counted many times. The chain is built from TRBV6-2 or TRBV6-3 and TRBJ2-2; unclear D gene. CDR3 length: 14 residues. The V end was cut by 5 bases, the J end by 0 bases, with 7 bases between. Germline V gene lookup returns CDR1 MNHEY and CDR2 SVGEGT. The CDR3 region has the DNA TGTGCCAGCAGTAAACGATCGAACACCGGGGAGCTGTTTTTT. Translated: CASSKRSNTGELFF.

This chain links TRBV6-1 with TRBJ2-7, with D perhaps given as TRBD1 or TRBD2 (7 bases each). Trimming took off 4 bases at V and 2 bases at J, with 12 bases between the two ends. This CDR3 spans 14 amino acids. Germline assignment: CDR1 MNHNS and CDR2 SASEGT. CDR3 loop: CASSGGGQTYEQYF. In DNA form, the CDR3 reads TGTGCCAGCAGTGGCGGGGGACAGACCTACGAGCAGTACTTC.